These 12 T cell receptor beta chains share one sample of origin, sequenced in a study of cytomegalovirus exposure and HLA in healthy donors (dated by TCRdb to 2017 to 2019). Receptors were amplified or captured by the immunoSEQ multiplex PCR assay. For the multiplex PCR, a mixture combining 60 forward primers for TCR Vbeta segments and 13 reverse primers for TCR Jbeta segments was used. The table was pulled from immuneACCESS by TCRdb, which kept in-frame rearrangements only. Such tables lose some clones; where checked, under half of the loss comes from unresolved V genes, and the rest has no known cause. The sample table lists 80,000 to 130,000 clones, approximately 77% of them with a count of one. The top ten hold around an eighth of the sample. Sequenced: PBMCs. The receptors stem from a male donor in good health and CMV-seropositive.

This chain joins TRBV2 and TRBJ1-2; 11 nucleotides agree with TRBD1. CDR1 is SNHLY, CDR2 FYNNEI, per germline. Germline trimming cut 5 bases from V and 3 bases from J; bases unmatched to any gene: 2. The CDR3 covers 14 residues. The CDR3 loop reads CASSRTGGHYGYTF. DNA for the CDR3: TGTGCCAGCAGTCGGACAGGGGGCCACTATGGCTACACCTTC.

This chain joins TRBV30 and TRBJ2-5; D possibly corresponds to TRBD2 (7 bases). Germline CDR1 is GTSNPN and CDR2 is SVGIG (reference sequence). This CDR3 has 13 amino acids. V was trimmed by 0 bases and J by 5 bases, leaving 10 bases between them. The DNA for the CDR3 is TGTGCCTGGAGTGTAGGGGGGGTGGAGACCCAGTACTTC. This encodes CAWSVGGVETQYF.

The rearrangement joins TRBV6-6 to TRBJ1-5; 7 positions agree with TRBD1. The J segment lost 3 bases and the V segment lost 6 bases, leaving 5 bases of the junction unmatched. The V gene's germline CDR1 is MNHNY and CDR2 SVGAGI (reference sequence). The CDR3 totals 14 residues. The CDR3 reads CASSRGQPNQPQHF. The CDR3 DNA reads TGTGCCAGCAGCCGGGGACAGCCCAATCAGCCCCAGCATTTT.

This chain uses TRBV5-6 with TRBJ2-1; 7 bases agree with TRBD2. V shed 3 bases, J shed 0 bases, and the junction held 6 bases outside the gene matches. There are 16 residues in the CDR3. Germline loops: CDR1 SGHDT, CDR2 YYEEEE. CDR3 region: CASSSSGGSSYNEQFF. The CDR3 DNA reads TGTGCCAGCAGCTCTTCTGGCGGGAGCTCCTACAATGAGCAGTTCTTC.

V usage is TRBV2 and J usage is TRBJ1-6, with TRBD1 matching over 7 bases. CDR1 SNHLY and CDR2 FYNNEI come from the germline V gene. The CDR3 covers 15 residues. V shed 2 bases, J shed 7 bases, and the junction held 5 bases outside the gene matches. The CDR3 is CASSEWAGGNSPLHF. CDR3 DNA sequence: TGTGCCAGCAGTGAATGGGCAGGGGGAAATTCACCCCTCCACTTT.

V and J are TRBV27 and TRBJ1-1, with D unresolved. V lost 4 bases and J lost 3, with 9 bases in between. This CDR3 contains 13 residues. The V gene's germline CDR1 is MNHEY and CDR2 SMNVEV (reference sequence). The DNA for the CDR3 is TGTGCCAGCAGTTGGAGGGTGTACACTGAAGCTTTCTTT. The encoded protein is CASSWRVYTEAFF.

This clone was found once. The chain recombines TRBV9 with TRBJ2-3; 11 nucleotides match TRBD2. Germline V gene sequence: CDR1 SGDLS, CDR2 YYNGEE. Losses at the gene ends were 2 bases for V and 4 bases for J; bases not matched to a gene: 3. This CDR3 comprises 15 residues. The DNA for the CDR3 is TGTGCCAGCAGCGTTGTGGGACTAGCGGCAGATACGCAGTATTTT. This encodes CASSVVGLAADTQYF.

The rearrangement joins TRBV29-1 to TRBJ2-1, with D possibly being TRBD1 (5 bases). The CDR3 has 13 residues. With 8 bases removed from V and 5 bases from J, the gap between germline ends came to 16 bases. CDR1 is SQVTM, CDR2 ANQGSEA, per germline. The DNA for the CDR3 is TGCAGCCCCTCCCAATCGACAGACAATGAGCAGTTCTTC. Its protein product is CSPSQSTDNEQFF.

The chain employs TRBV7-9 and TRBJ2-3; TRBD1 is a possible D gene (6 bases). Trimming pared 6 bases from V and 4 bases from J, leaving 17 bases between. The CDR3 is made up of 15 amino acids. From germline, CDR1 is SEHNR and CDR2 FQNEAQ (reference sequence). In DNA form, the CDR3 reads TGTGCCAGCAGTGCTCAGGGGTTATTGGCAGATACGCAGTATTTT. Protein sequence: CASSAQGLLADTQYF.

A single count supports this clone. This chain joins TRBV7-8 and TRBJ1-4; D gene ambiguous. Deletions cut 8 bases from V and 4 bases from J, with 11 bases between. The CDR3 is made up of 13 amino acids. Germline CDR1 and CDR2: SGHVS and FQNEAQ. This CDR3 is CASCSQINEKLFF. CDR3 coding DNA: TGTGCCAGCTGCTCACAGATTAATGAAAAACTGTTTTTT.

This rearrangement joins TRBV5-6 to TRBJ1-2; D gene unclear. Deletions cut 3 bases from V and 2 bases from J, with 8 bases between. Germline values: CDR1 SGHDT, CDR2 YYEEEE. This CDR3 contains 13 residues. The CDR3 DNA reads as TGTGCCAGCAGCTCCGGGATGAACTATGGCTACACCTTC. Amino acid sequence: CASSSGMNYGYTF. Combining the CDR3 with reference TRBV5-6 and TRBJ1-2 gives the whole variable domain DAGVTQSPTHLIKTRGQQVTLRCSPKSGHDTVSWYQQALGQGPQFIFQYYEEEERQRGNFPDRFSGHQFPNYSSELNVNALLLGDSALYLCASSSGMNYGYTFGSGTRLTVV.

The chain has TRBV30 and TRBJ1-2; 12 bases line up with TRBD1. CDR3 length: 17 residues. Germline CDR1 and CDR2: GTSNPN and SVGIG (reference sequence). V shed 2 bases, J shed 7 bases, and the junction held 14 bases outside the gene matches. This chain's CDR3 is CAWSNPAFEGQGAGYTF. In DNA, the CDR3 is TGTGCCTGGAGTAACCCGGCTTTCGAGGGACAGGGGGCTGGCTACACCTTC.